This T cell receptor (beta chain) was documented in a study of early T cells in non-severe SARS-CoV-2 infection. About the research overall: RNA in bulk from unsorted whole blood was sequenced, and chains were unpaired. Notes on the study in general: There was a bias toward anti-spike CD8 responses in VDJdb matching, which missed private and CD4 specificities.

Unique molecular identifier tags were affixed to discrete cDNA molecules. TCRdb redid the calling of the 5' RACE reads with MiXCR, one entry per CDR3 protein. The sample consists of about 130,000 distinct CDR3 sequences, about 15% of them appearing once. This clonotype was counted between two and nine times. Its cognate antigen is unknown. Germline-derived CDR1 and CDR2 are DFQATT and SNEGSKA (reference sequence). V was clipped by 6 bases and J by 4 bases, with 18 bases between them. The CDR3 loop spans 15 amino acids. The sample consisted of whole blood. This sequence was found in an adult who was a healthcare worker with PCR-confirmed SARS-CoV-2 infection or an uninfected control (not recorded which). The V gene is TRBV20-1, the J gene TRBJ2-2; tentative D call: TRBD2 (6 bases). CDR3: CSARTGSSGTGELFF. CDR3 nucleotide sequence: TGCAGTGCCCGCACCGGGAGCTCGGGCACCGGGGAGCTGTTTTTT.